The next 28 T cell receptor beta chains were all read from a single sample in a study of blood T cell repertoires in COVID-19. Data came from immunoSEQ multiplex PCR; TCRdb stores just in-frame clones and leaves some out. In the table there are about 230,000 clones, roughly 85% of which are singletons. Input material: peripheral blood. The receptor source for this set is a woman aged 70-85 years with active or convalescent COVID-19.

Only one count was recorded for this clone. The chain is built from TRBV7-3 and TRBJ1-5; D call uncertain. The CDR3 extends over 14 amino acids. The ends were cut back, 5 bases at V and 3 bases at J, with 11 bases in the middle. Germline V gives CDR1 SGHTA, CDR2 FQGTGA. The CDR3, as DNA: TGTGCCAGCAGCCCCCGGGGTTACAATCAGCCCCAGCATTTT. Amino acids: CASSPRGYNQPQHF.

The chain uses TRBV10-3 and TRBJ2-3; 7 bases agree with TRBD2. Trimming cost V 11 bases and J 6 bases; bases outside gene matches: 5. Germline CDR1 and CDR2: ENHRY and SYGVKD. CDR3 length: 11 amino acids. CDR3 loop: CACSGFDTQYF. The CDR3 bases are TGTGCCTGTAGCGGGTTCGATACGCAGTATTTT.

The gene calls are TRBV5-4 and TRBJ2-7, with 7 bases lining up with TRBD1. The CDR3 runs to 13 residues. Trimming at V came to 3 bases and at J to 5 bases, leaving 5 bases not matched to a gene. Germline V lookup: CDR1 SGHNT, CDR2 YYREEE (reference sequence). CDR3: CASSYRGLDEQYF. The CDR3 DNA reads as TGTGCCAGCAGCTACAGGGGTTTGGACGAGCAGTACTTC.

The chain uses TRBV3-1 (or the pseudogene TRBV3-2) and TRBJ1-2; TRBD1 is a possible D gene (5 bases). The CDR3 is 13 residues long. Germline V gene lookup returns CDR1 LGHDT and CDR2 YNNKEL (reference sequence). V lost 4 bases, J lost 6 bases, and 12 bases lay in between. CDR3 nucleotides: TGTGCCAGCAGCCTTTACTTAGGGGATGGCTACACCTTC. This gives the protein CASSLYLGDGYTF.

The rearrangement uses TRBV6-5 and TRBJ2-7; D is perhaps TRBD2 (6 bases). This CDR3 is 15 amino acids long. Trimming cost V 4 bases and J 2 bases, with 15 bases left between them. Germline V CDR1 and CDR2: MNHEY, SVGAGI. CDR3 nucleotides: TGTGCCAGCAGTTCCCCCCGGGGGAGAGCCTACGAGCAGTACTTC. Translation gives CASSSPRGRAYEQYF.

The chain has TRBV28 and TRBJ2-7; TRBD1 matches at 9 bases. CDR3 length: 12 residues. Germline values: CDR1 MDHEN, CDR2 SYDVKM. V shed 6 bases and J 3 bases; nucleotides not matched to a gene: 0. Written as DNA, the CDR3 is TGTGCCAGCAGGACAGGGGGCTACGAGCAGTACTTC. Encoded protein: CASRTGGYEQYF.

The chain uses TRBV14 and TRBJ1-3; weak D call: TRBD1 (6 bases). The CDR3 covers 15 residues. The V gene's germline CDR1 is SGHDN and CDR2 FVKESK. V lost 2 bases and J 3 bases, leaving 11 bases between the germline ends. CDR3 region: CASSQRWTVGNTIYF. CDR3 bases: TGTGCCAGCAGCCAACGCTGGACAGTTGGAAACACCATATATTTT.

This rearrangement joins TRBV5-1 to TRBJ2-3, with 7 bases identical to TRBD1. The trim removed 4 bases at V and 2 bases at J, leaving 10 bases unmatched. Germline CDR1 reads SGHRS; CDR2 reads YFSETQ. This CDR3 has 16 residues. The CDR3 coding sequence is TGCGCCAGCAGCATACCGACAGGGTCCGACACAGATACGCAGTATTTT. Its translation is CASSIPTGSDTDTQYF.

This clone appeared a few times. The CDR3, as DNA: TGTGCCAGCAGGGGTGGCGGCTACGAGCAGTACTTC. Translated, it gives CASRGGGYEQYF. V is TRBV6-1 and J is TRBJ2-7; D not certain. The CDR3 extends over 12 amino acids. V gave up 6 bases and J gave up 3 bases, with 9 bases separating them. Germline V gene sequence: CDR1 MNHNS, CDR2 SASEGT.

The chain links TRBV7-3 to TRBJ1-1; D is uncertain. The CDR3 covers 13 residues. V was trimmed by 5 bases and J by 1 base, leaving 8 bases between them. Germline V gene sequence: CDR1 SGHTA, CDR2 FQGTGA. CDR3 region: CASSAQRNTEAFF. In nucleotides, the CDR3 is TGTGCCAGCAGCGCACAGAGGAACACTGAAGCTTTCTTT.

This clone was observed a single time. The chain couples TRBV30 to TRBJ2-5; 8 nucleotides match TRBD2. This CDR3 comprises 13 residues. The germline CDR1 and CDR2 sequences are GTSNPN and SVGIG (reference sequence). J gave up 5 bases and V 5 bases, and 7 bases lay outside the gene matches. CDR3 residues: CAWGVRGEETQYF. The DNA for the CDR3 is TGTGCCTGGGGGGTGCGGGGGGAGGAGACCCAGTACTTC. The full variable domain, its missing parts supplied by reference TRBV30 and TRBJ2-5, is SQTIHQWPATLVQPVGSPLSLECTVEGTSNPNLYWYRQAAGRGLQLLFYSVGIGQISSEVPQNLSASRPQDRQFILSSKKLLLSDSGFYLCAWGVRGEETQYFGPGTRLLVL.

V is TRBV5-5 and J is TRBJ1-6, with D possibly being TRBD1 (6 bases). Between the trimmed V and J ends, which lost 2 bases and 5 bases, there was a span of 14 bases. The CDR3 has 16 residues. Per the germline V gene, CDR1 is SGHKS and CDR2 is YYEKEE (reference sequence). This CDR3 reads CASSFGGQNNNSPLHF. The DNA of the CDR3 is TGTGCCAGCAGCTTCGGCGGACAGAACAATAATTCACCCCTCCACTTT.

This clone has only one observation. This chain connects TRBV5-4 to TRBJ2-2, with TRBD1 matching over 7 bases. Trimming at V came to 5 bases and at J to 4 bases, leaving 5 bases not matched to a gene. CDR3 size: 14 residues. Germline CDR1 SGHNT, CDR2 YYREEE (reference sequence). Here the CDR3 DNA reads TGTGCCAGCAGTCCCGCAGGGGGCACCGGGGAGCTGTTTTTT. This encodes CASSPAGGTGELFF.

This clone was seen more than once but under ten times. This chain's CDR3 is CASSPRWGDTEAFF. For the CDR3, the DNA is TGCGCCAGCAGCCCCCGGTGGGGGGACACTGAAGCTTTCTTT. This chain links TRBV5-1 with TRBJ1-1; a possible D gene is TRBD1 (5 bases). The V gene's germline CDR1 is SGHRS and CDR2 YFSETQ. This CDR3 is built from 14 residues. Trimming cost V 4 bases and J 3 bases, with 13 bases left between them.

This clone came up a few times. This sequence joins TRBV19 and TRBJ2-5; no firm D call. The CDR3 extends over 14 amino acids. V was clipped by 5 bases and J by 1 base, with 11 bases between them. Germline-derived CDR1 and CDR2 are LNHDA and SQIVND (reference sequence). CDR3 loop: CASSPFGTQETQYF. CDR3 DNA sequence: TGTGCCAGTAGTCCTTTTGGCACCCAAGAGACCCAGTACTTC.

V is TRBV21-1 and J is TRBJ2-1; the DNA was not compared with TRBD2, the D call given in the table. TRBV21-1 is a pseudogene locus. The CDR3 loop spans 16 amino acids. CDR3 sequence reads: CASSQTDGSSYNEQFF. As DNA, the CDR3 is TGTGCCAGCAGCCAAACCGACGGGAGCTCCTACAATGAGCAGTTCTTC.

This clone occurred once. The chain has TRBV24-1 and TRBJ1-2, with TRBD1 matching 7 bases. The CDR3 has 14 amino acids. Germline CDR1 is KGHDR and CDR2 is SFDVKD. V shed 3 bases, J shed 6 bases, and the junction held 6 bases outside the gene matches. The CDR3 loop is CATSDPGQRHGYTF. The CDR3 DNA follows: TGTGCCACCAGTGATCCGGGACAGCGGCATGGCTACACCTTC.

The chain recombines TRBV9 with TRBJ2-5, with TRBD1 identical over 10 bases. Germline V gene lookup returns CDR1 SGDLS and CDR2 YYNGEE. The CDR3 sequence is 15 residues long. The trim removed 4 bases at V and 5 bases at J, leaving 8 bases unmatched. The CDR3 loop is CASSPTGTGVETQYF. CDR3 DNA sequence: TGTGCCAGCAGCCCGACCGGGACAGGGGTGGAGACCCAGTACTTC.

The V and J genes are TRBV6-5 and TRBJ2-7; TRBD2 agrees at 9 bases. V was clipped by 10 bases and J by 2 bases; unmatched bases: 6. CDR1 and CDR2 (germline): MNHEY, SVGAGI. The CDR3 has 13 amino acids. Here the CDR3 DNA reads TGTGCCACTAAAGCGGGGGGCCCCTACGAGCAGTACTTC. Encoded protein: CATKAGGPYEQYF.

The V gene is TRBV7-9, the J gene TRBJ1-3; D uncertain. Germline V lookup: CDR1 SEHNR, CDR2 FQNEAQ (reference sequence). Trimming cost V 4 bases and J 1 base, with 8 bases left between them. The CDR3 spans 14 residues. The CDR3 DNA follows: TGTGCCAGCAGCTCTACCTTATCTGGAAACACCATATATTTT. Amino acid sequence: CASSSTLSGNTIYF.

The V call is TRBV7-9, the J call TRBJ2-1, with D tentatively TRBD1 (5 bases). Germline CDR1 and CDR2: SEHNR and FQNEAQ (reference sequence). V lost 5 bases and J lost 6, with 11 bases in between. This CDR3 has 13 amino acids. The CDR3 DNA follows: TGTGCCAGCAGCAAAGACAGCTTCAATGAGCAGTTCTTC. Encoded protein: CASSKDSFNEQFF.

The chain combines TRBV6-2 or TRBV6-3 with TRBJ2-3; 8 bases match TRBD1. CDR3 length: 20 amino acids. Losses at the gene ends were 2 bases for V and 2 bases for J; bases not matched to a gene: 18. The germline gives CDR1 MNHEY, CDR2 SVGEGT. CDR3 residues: CASSYKQGAVSRTNTDTQYF. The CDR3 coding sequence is TGTGCCAGCAGTTACAAGCAGGGGGCCGTATCACGAACTAACACAGATACGCAGTATTTT.

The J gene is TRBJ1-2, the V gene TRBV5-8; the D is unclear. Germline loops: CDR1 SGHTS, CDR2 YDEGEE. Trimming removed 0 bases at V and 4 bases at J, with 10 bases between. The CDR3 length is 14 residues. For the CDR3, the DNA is TGTGCCAGCAGCTTGGGGATGTCGGGCTATGGCTACACCTTC. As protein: CASSLGMSGYGYTF.

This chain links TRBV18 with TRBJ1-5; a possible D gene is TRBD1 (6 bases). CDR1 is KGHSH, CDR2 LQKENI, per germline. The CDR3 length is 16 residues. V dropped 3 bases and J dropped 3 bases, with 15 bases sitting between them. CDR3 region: CASSPQPTGTNQPQHF. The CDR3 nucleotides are TGTGCCAGCTCACCCCAGCCGACAGGAACCAATCAGCCCCAGCATTTT.

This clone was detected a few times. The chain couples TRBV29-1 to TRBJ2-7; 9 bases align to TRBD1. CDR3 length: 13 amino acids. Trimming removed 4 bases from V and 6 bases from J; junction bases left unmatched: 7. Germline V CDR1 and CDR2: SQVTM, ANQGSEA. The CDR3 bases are TGCAGCGTTGGGGGACAGGGAGGGGCCGAGCAGTACTTC. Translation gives CSVGGQGGAEQYF.

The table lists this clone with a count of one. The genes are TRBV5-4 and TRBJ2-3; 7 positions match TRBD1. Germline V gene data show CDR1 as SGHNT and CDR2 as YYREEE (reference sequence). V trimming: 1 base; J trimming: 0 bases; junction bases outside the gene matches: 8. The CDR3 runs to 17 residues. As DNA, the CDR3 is TGTGCCAGCAGCTTGTATGGGACAGAGCCTAGCACAGATACGCAGTATTTT. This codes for CASSLYGTEPSTDTQYF.

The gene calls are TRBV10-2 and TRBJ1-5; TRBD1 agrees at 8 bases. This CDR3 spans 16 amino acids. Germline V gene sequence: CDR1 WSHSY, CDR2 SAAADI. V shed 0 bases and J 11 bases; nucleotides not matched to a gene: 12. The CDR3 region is CASSESTRTGRTAQHF. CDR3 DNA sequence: TGCGCCAGCAGTGAGTCTACTAGGACAGGGAGGACAGCCCAGCATTTT.

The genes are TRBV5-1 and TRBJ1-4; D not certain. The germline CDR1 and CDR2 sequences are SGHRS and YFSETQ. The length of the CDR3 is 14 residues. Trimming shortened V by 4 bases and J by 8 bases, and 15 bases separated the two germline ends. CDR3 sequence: CASSPNNGREKLFF. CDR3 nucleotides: TGCGCCAGCAGCCCGAACAATGGGAGGGAAAAACTGTTTTTT.